The subject of this entry is one TCR beta chain. RNA, once extracted, was reverse transcribed into cDNA for use as the sequencing template. Assay used: immunoSEQ multiplex PCR; TCRdb lists only in-frame clones, some missing. The sample holds roughly 170,000 clones, 59% seen once. This sample is drawn from a study of CD8+ T cells in alopecia areata. Peripheral blood, together with lesional scalp punch biopsies, was collected from alopecia areata patients. Isolation of CD4+ and CD8+ T cells from PBMCs was achieved by sorting. Looked up from germline, CDR1 is GTSNPN and CDR2 is SVGIG (reference sequence). The ends were cut back, 4 bases at V and 5 bases at J, with 11 bases in the middle. CDR3 length: 12 residues.

The starting material was CD4+ T cells sorted from blood, obtained at week 0. This TCR was recovered from a human donor with alopecia areata. The chain combines TRBV30 with TRBJ2-5; D might be TRBD1 or TRBD2, each matching 5 bases. CDR3: CAWNTGTETQYF. CDR3 DNA: TGTGCCTGGAATACCGGGACCGAGACCCAGTACTTC.